These 21 T cell receptor beta chains were sequenced from one sample in a study of siplizumab effects on memory and regulatory T cells. Assay: immunoSEQ multiplex PCR; the TCRdb copy retains only in-frame clones and omits some. The profile covers some 7,200 clones, with approximately 70% appearing a single time and 48% taken by the ten largest. Sequenced material: effector memory CD8+ T cells sorted from blood. Subset here: unstimulated CD8+ effector memory T cells. These receptors all come from a human donor in good health.

The chain carries TRBV27 and TRBJ2-5; D might be TRBD2 (5 bases). V was shortened by 2 bases and J by 5 bases, with 9 bases between the two germline ends. Per germline, CDR1 MNHEY and CDR2 SMNVEV (reference sequence). The CDR3 covers 13 residues. CDR3: CASSLGGSETQYF. CDR3 nucleotide sequence: TGTGCCAGCAGTTTAGGAGGTTCGGAGACCCAGTACTTC.

DNA of the CDR3: TGCGCCAGCAGCTTGGTTAGCTACGAGCAGTACTTC. Its protein is CASSLVSYEQYF. The gene calls are TRBV5-1 and TRBJ2-7; D unclear. Germline V gives CDR1 SGHRS, CDR2 YFSETQ. V lost 0 bases and J 3 bases, leaving 4 bases between the germline ends. The CDR3 sequence is 12 residues long.

A few counts support this clone. The chain carries TRBV2 and TRBJ2-1; D is tentatively TRBD1 or TRBD2 (5 bases each). This CDR3 is built from 12 residues. Trimming stripped 11 bases from V and 4 bases from J, with 12 bases between. Germline values: CDR1 SNHLY, CDR2 FYNNEI. The CDR3 sequence is CAGGWGYNEQFF. The CDR3 DNA is TGTGCCGGAGGTTGGGGGTACAATGAGCAGTTCTTC.

The V call is TRBV19, the J call TRBJ2-7; D ambiguous. The germline V gene encodes CDR1 LNHDA and CDR2 SQIVND (reference sequence). Trimming stripped 1 base from V and 6 bases from J, with 10 bases between. This CDR3 is built from 13 residues. CDR3 DNA sequence: TGTGCCAGTAGTATAGTTGCGCAGTCCGAGCAGTACTTC. This codes for CASSIVAQSEQYF.

The V gene is TRBV5-1, the J gene TRBJ2-1, with 13 nucleotides matching TRBD2. Trimming at V came to 3 bases and at J to 0 bases, leaving 3 bases not matched to a gene. This CDR3 region has 17 residues. The V gene's germline CDR1 is SGHRS and CDR2 YFSETQ. Written as DNA, the CDR3 is TGCGCCAGCAGCTCAGGACTAGCGGGGGTCTCCTACAATGAGCAGTTCTTC. Protein sequence: CASSSGLAGVSYNEQFF.

The chain combines TRBV6-1 with TRBJ2-1; TRBD2 aligns across 8 bases. The CDR3 totals 14 residues. V dropped 5 bases and J dropped 6; count of bases not matched to a gene: 6. Germline V gene data show CDR1 as MNHNS and CDR2 as SASEGT. The CDR3 protein is CASSIHGTSNEQFF. CDR3 sequence (DNA): TGTGCCAGCAGTATCCACGGGACTAGCAATGAGCAGTTCTTC.

The gene calls are TRBV6-4 and TRBJ1-1; D not certain. CDR3 size: 13 residues. V was clipped by 0 bases and J by 1 base, with 3 bases between them. Germline CDR1 reads MRHNA; CDR2 reads SNTAGT. Written as DNA, the CDR3 is TGTGCCAGCAGTGACTCAGGGAACACTGAAGCTTTCTTT. Translation: CASSDSGNTEAFF.

This clone has just a few counts. V is TRBV7-9 and J is TRBJ2-7; 8 bases fit TRBD1. Trimming took 1 base from V and 3 from J; bases not matched to a gene: 5. The CDR3 runs to 15 residues. Germline V gives CDR1 SEHNR, CDR2 FQNEAQ (reference sequence). The CDR3 protein is CASSLGQGAFYEQYF. DNA for the CDR3: TGTGCCAGCAGCTTAGGGCAGGGGGCTTTCTACGAGCAGTACTTC.

This chain uses TRBV7-9 with TRBJ2-1; D is ambiguous. The CDR3 consists of 17 residues. Germline V gives CDR1 SEHNR, CDR2 FQNEAQ (reference sequence). Trimming left V 1 base short and J 0 bases short, with 13 bases between. CDR3 in amino acids: CASSLGHSWSSYNEQFF. CDR3 DNA: TGTGCCAGCAGCTTAGGTCACAGCTGGAGCTCCTACAATGAGCAGTTCTTC.

The chain links TRBV7-9 to TRBJ1-2; maybe TRBD1 (5 bases). The length of the CDR3 is 13 residues. Trimming cost V 1 base and J 5 bases, with 8 bases left between them. Per the germline V gene, CDR1 is SEHNR and CDR2 is FQNEAQ (reference sequence). The DNA of the CDR3 is TGTGCCAGCAGCTTAGGAGACAGTTATGGCTACACCTTC. Translating it yields CASSLGDSYGYTF.

This clone was observed a single time. The rearrangement joins TRBV30 to TRBJ1-6; D not certain. This CDR3 spans 16 amino acids. V was trimmed by 0 bases and J by 12 bases, leaving 21 bases between them. Germline V gives CDR1 GTSNPN, CDR2 SVGIG (reference sequence). The CDR3 DNA reads as TGTGCCTGGAGTGTTACCCTAAGAAGAGCCTCCGTACCCCTCCACTTT. Protein product: CAWSVTLRRASVPLHF.

The chain uses TRBV13 and TRBJ2-5, with D perhaps matching TRBD2 (6 bases). CDR1 is PRHDT, CDR2 FYEKMQ, per germline (reference sequence). V was shortened by 5 bases and J by 5 bases, with 15 bases between the two germline ends. The CDR3 totals 14 residues. The chain's CDR3 is CASSPLTSSETQYF. The CDR3 DNA reads TGTGCCAGCAGCCCCCTCACTAGCTCCGAGACCCAGTACTTC. Combining the CDR3 with reference TRBV13 and TRBJ2-5 gives the whole variable domain AAGVIQSPRHLIKEKRETATLKCYPIPRHDTVYWYQQGPGQDPQFLISFYEKMQSDKGSIPDRFSAQQFSDYHSELNMSSLELGDSALYFCASSPLTSSETQYFGPGTRLLVL.

V usage is TRBV30 and J usage is TRBJ1-2, with TRBD1 matching 7 bases. V lost 4 bases and J lost 3; bases outside the gene matches: 8. The CDR3 is 14 residues long. Germline CDR1 and CDR2: GTSNPN and SVGIG (reference sequence). CDR3 loop: CAWNPGTAYYGYTF. DNA for the CDR3: TGTGCCTGGAACCCCGGGACAGCCTACTATGGCTACACCTTC.

V and J are TRBV7-2 and TRBJ2-3, with D hard to call. The germline V gene has CDR1 SGHTA and CDR2 FQGNSA. This CDR3 has 13 amino acids. Trimming removed 1 base from V and 4 bases from J, with 6 bases in between. CDR3 amino acids: CASSLVGPDTQYF. CDR3 DNA: TGTGCCAGCAGCTTAGTAGGCCCAGATACGCAGTATTTT.

The chain links TRBV7-3 to TRBJ2-7; TRBD2 matches 9 bases. The CDR3 is 15 amino acids. V was pared by 0 bases and J by 4 bases, with 4 bases of the junction left unmatched. Germline CDR1 is SGHTA and CDR2 is FQGTGA. CDR3 in amino acids: CASSLTASGMYEQYF. CDR3 coding DNA: TGTGCCAGCAGCTTAACAGCTAGCGGGATGTACGAGCAGTACTTC.

The chain combines TRBV6-4 with TRBJ2-7; D might be TRBD2 (6 bases). The V gene's germline CDR1 is MRHNA and CDR2 SNTAGT. V was pared by 1 base and J by 5 bases, with 12 bases between. The CDR3 is 14 residues long. The CDR3 is CASSDYGRVDEQYF. CDR3 bases: TGTGCCAGCAGTGACTACGGGAGAGTAGACGAGCAGTACTTC.

The rearrangement uses TRBV7-9 and TRBJ2-7; 11 bases are a match to TRBD2. The CDR3 is made up of 15 amino acids. Germline V gives CDR1 SEHNR, CDR2 FQNEAQ (reference sequence). The ends lost 5 bases at V and 4 bases at J; junction bases unmatched: 7. CDR3 protein: CASSPTSGSRYEQYF. DNA for the CDR3: TGTGCCAGCAGCCCCACTAGCGGGAGTCGGTACGAGCAGTACTTC. The full variable domain, with the rest looked up from reference TRBV7-9 and TRBJ2-7, is DTGVSQNPRHKITKRGQNVTFRCDPISEHNRLYWYRQTLGQGPEFLTYFQNEAQLEKSRLLSDRFSAERPKGSFSTLEIQRTEQGDSAMYLCASSPTSGSRYEQYFGPGTRLTVT.

This sequence joins TRBV5-4 and TRBJ2-7, with D unclear. The V and J ends lost 0 bases and 0 bases respectively, with 10 bases between them. This CDR3 spans 15 amino acids. Germline CDR1 reads SGHNT; CDR2 reads YYREEE (reference sequence). CDR3 in amino acids: CASSLGLGNSYEQYF. The CDR3, as DNA: TGTGCCAGCAGCTTGGGTCTGGGGAACTCCTACGAGCAGTACTTC.

The rearrangement uses TRBV7-2 and TRBJ2-1; perhaps TRBD1 as D (6 bases). The CDR3 totals 16 residues. V was shortened by 8 bases and J by 4 bases, with 21 bases between the two germline ends. Germline lookup yields CDR1 SGHTA and CDR2 FQGNSA. CDR3 nucleotide sequence: TGTGCCAGCGAGAGAGACAGGTCTGGGACGTACAATGAGCAGTTCTTC. Its translation is CASERDRSGTYNEQFF.

This chain connects TRBV2 to TRBJ1-1; TRBD1 matches 7 bases. V gave up 5 bases and J gave up 0 bases; unmatched junction bases: 3. The CDR3 sequence is 14 residues long. Looked up from germline, CDR1 is SNHLY and CDR2 is FYNNEI. CDR3 sequence (DNA): TGTGCCAGCAGTCCGGGACAGCTGAACACTGAAGCTTTCTTT. Protein: CASSPGQLNTEAFF.

This clone has just a few counts. The chain recombines TRBV27 with TRBJ1-1; 10 bases align to TRBD1. Trimming cost V 11 bases and J 5 bases; bases outside gene matches: 8. The CDR3 covers 13 residues. Germline V gives CDR1 MNHEY, CDR2 SMNVEV (reference sequence). DNA for the CDR3: TGTGCCTCCCGGACAGGGGGAGGGACTGAAGCTTTCTTT. It is translated as CASRTGGGTEAFF.